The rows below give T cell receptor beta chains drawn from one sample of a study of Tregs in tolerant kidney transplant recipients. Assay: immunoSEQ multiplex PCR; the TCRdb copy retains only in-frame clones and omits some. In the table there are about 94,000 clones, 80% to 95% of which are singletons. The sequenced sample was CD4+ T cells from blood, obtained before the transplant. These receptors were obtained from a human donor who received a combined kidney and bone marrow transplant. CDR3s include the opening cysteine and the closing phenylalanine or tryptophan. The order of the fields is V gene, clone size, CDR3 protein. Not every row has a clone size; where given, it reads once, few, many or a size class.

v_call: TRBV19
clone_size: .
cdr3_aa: CASTTLGAGELFF

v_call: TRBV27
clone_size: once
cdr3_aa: CASSAQGAWETQYF

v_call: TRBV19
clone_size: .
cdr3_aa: CASSWGGYTEAFF

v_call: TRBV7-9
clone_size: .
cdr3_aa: CASSWAGAGETQYF

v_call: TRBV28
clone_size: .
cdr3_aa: CASSLATPDTQYF

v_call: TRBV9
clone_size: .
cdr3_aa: CASSAGVAGRNEQYF

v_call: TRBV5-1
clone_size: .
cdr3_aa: CASSLFPRGDTEAFF

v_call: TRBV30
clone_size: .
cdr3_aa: CAWSWTGDYRALAAGELFF

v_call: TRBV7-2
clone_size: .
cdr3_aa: CASSLGRENYGYTF

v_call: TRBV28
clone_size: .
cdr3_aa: CASSGTPQETQYF

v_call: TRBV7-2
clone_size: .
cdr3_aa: CASSPTSGPNEQFF

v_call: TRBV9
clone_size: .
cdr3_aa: CASSAPTGTEAFF

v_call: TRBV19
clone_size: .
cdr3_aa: CASITPRGTEAFF

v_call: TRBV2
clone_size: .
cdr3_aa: CAITSRNEQFF

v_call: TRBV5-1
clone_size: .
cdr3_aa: CASSLRVGDTGELFF

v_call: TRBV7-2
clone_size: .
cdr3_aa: CASSSARGEQYF

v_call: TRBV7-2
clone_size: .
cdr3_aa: CASSLVAEQYF

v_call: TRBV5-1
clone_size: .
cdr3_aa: CASSLDRGNYGYTF

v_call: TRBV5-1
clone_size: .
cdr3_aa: CASSLVQGLNTEAFF

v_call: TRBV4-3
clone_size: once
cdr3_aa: CASSQEGLWNYGYTF

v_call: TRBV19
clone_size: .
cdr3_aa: CASGLGGVNTGELFF

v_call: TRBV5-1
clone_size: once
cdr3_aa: CASSLIGSREGKNYGYTF

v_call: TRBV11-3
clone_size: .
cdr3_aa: CASSSPAESYEQYF

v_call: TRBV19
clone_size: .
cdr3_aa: CASSRGQVNTGELFF

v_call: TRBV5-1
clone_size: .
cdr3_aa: CASSLGPSGIRQETQYF

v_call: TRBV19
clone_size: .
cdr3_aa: CASSIMASGVNEQFF

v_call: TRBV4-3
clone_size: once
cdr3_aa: CASSQAFQGLNEKLFF

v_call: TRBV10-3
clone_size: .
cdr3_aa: CASGGGRVEQETQYF

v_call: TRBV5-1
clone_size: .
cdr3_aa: CASSPRSGGTGELFF

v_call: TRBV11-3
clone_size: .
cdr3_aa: CASSFGPGLPSGDTQYF

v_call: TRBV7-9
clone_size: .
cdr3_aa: CASSLSSSGERETQYF